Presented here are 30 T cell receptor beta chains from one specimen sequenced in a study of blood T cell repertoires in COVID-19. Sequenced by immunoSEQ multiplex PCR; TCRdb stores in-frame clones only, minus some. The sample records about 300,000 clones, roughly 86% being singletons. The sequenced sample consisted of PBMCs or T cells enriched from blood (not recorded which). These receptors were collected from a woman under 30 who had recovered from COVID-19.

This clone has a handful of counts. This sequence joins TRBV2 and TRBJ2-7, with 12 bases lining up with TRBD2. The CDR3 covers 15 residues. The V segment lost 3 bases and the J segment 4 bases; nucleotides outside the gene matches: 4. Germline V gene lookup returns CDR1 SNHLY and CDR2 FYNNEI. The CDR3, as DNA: TGTGCCAGCAGTGAGGGACTAGCGGGTGCTTACGAGCAGTACTTC. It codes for CASSEGLAGAYEQYF.

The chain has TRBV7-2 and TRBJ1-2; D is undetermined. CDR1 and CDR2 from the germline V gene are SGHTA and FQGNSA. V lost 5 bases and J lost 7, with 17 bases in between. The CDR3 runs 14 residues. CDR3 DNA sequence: TGTGCCAGCAGCCTCTCGTTGCGAGATTCTGGCTACACCTTC. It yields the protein CASSLSLRDSGYTF.

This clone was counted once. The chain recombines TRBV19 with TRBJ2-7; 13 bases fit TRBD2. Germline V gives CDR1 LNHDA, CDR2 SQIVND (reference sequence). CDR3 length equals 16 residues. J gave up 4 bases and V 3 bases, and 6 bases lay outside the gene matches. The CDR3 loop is CASSIGLAGVHYEQYF. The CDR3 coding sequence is TGTGCCAGTAGTATCGGACTAGCGGGGGTACATTACGAGCAGTACTTC. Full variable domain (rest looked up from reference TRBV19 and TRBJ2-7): DGGITQSPKYLFRKEGQNVTLSCEQNLNHDAMYWYRQDPGQGLRLIYYSQIVNDFQKGDIAEGYSVSREKKESFPLTVTSAQKNPTAFYLCASSIGLAGVHYEQYFGPGTRLTVT.

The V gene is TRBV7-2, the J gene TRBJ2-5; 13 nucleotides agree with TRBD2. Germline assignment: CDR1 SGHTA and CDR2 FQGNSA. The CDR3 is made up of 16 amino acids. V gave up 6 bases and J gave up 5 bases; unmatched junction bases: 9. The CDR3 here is CASSLWTSGGEETQYF. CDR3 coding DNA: TGTGCCAGCAGTCTCTGGACTAGCGGGGGAGAGGAGACCCAGTACTTC.

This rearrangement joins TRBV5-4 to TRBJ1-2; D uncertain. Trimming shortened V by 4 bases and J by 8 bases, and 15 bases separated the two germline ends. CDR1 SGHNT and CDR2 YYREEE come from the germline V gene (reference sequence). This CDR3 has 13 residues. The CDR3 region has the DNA TGTGCCAGCAGCACCCCGGGTAGGCACGGCTACACCTTC. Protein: CASSTPGRHGYTF.

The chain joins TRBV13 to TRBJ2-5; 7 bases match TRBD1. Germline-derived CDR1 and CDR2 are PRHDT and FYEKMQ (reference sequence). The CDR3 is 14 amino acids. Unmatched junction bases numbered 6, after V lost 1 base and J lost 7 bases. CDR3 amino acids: CASSLENRGATQYF. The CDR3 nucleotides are TGTGCCAGCAGCTTAGAGAACAGGGGAGCGACCCAGTACTTC.

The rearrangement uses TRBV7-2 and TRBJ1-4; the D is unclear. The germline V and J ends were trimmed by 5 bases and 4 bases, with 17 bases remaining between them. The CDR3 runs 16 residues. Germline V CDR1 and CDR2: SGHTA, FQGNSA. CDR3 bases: TGTGCCAGCAGCCCCCGAGGGTCAAGTCGTAATGAAAAACTGTTTTTT. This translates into CASSPRGSSRNEKLFF.

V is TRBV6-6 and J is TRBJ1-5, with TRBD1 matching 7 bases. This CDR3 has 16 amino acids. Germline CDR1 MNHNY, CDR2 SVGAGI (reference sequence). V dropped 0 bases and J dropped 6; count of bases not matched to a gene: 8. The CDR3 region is CASSYSTLTGAQPQHF. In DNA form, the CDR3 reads TGTGCCAGCAGTTACTCGACCCTAACAGGGGCTCAGCCCCAGCATTTT.

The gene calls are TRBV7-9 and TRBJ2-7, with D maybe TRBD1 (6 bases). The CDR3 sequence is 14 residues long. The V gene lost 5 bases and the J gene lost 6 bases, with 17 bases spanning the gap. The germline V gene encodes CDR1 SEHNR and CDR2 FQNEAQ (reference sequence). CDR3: CASSPQGSGIEQYF. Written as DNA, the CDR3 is TGTGCCAGCAGCCCACAGGGTTCCGGGATCGAGCAGTACTTC. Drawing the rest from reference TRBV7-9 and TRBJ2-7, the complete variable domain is DTGVSQNPRHKITKRGQNVTFRCDPISEHNRLYWYRQTLGQGPEFLTYFQNEAQLEKSRLLSDRFSAERPKGSFSTLEIQRTEQGDSAMYLCASSPQGSGIEQYFGPGTRLTVT.

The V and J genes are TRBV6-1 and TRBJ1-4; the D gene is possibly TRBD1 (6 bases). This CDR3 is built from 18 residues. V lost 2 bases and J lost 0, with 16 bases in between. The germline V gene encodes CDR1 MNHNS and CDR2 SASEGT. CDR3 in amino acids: CASSENPNWTATNEKLFF. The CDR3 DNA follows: TGTGCCAGCAGTGAAAACCCGAACTGGACAGCAACTAATGAAAAACTGTTTTTT.

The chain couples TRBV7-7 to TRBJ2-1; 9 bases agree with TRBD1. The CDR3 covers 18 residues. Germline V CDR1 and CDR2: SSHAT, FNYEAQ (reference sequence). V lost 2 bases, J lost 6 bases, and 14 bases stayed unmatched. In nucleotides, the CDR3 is TGTGCCAGCAGCTTAAACCCGGGACAGGGTTTTTTGAGCAATGAGCAGTTCTTC. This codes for CASSLNPGQGFLSNEQFF.

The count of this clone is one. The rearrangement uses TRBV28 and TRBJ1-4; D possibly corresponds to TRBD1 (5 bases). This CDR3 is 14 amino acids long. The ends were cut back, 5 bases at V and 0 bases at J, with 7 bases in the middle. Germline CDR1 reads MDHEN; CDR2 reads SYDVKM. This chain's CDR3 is CASSGGTTNEKLFF. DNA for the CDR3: TGTGCCAGCAGTGGGGGGACAACTAATGAAAAACTGTTTTTT.

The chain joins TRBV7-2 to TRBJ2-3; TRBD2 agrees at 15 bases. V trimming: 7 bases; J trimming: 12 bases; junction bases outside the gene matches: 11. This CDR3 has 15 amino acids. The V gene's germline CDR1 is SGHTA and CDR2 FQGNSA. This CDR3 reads CASTGGLAGGTQQYF. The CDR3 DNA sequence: TGTGCCAGCACCGGGGGACTAGCGGGGGGCACCCAACAGTATTTT.

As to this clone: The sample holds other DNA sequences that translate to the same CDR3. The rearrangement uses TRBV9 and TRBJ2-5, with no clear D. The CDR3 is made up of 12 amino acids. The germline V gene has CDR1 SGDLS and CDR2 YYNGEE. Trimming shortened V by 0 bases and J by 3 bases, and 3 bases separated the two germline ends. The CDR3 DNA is TGTGCCAGCAGCGTAGCGGAAGAGACCCAGTACTTC. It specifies CASSVAEETQYF.

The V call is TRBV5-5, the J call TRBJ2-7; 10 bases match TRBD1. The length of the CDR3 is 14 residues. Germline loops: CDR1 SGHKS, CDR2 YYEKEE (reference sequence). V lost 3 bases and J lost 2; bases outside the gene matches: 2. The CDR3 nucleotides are TGTGCCAGCAGCTCCGGACAGGGGGCCTACGAGCAGTACTTC. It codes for CASSSGQGAYEQYF. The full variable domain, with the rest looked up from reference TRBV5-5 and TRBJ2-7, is DAGVTQSPTHLIKTRGQQVTLRCSPISGHKSVSWYQQVLGQGPQFIFQYYEKEERGRGNFPDRFSARQFPNYSSELNVNALLLGDSALYLCASSSGQGAYEQYFGPGTRLTVT.

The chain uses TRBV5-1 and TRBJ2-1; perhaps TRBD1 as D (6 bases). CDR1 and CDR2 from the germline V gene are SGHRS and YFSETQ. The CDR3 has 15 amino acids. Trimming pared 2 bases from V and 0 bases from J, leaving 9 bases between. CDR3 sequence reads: CASSFWTDSYNEQFF. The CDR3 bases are TGCGCCAGCAGCTTTTGGACAGACTCCTACAATGAGCAGTTCTTC.

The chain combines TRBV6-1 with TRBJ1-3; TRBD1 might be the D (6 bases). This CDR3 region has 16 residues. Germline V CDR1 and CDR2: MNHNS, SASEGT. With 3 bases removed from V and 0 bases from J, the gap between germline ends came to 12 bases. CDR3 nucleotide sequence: TGTGCCAGCAGTGAGTGGGGGCAGGGCTCTGGAAACACCATATATTTT. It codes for CASSEWGQGSGNTIYF.

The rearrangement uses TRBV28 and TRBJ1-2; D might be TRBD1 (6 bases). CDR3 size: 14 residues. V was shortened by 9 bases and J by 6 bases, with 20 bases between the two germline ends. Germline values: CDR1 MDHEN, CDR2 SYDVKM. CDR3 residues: CASLRGGPRDGYTF. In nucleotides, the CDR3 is TGTGCCAGTTTAAGGGGGGGACCGAGAGATGGCTACACCTTC.

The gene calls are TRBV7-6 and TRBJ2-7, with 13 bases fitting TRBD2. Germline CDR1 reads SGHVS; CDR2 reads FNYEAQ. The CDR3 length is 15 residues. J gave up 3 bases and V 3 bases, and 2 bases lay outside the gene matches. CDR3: CASSFWTSGSYEQYF. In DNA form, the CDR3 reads TGTGCCAGCAGCTTCTGGACTAGCGGGAGCTACGAGCAGTACTTC.

CDR3 in amino acids: CASSDPARTDTIYF. The CDR3 DNA reads TGTGCCAGCAGTGATCCGGCACGTACAGACACCATATATTTT. The chain joins TRBV6-1 to TRBJ1-3; D unresolved. Germline V CDR1 and CDR2: MNHNS, SASEGT. V lost 3 bases, J lost 8 bases, and 14 bases lay in between. There are 14 residues in the CDR3.

The CDR3 DNA reads TGTGCTAGTGGCCAAGACTTTATCCTAGCGGGGGGAGAGACCCAGTACTTC. Translation: CASGQDFILAGGETQYF. The chain uses TRBV12-5 and TRBJ2-5; 11 nucleotides line up with TRBD2. Germline V gene lookup returns CDR1 LGHNT and CDR2 FRNRAP. There are 17 residues in the CDR3. Trimming cost V 6 bases and J 4 bases; bases outside gene matches: 13.

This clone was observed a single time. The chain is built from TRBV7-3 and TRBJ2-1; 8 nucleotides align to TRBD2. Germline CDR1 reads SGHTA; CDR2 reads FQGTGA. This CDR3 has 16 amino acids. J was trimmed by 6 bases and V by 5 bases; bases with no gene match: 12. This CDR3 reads CASSAQTSGTSNEQFF. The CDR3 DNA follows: TGTGCCAGCAGCGCCCAAACCTCCGGGACTAGCAATGAGCAGTTCTTC.

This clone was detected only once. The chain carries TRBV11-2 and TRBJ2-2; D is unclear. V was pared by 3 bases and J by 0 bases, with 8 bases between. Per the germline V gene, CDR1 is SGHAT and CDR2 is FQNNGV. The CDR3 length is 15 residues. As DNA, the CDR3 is TGTGCCAGCAGCTTTATAATTACGAACACCGGGGAGCTGTTTTTT. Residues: CASSFIITNTGELFF. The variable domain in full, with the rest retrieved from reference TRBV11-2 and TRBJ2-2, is EAGVAQSPRYKIIEKRQSVAFWCNPISGHATLYWYQQILGQGPKLLIQFQNNGVVDDSQLPKDRFSAERLKGVDSTLKIQPAKLEDSAVYLCASSFIITNTGELFFGEGSRLTVL.

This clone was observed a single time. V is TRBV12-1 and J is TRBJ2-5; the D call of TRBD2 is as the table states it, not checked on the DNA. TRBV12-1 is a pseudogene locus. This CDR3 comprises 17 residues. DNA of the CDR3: TGTGCCAGCAGCTTCTCAACTAGCGGGGGGTCTCAAGAGACCCAGTACTTC. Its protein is CASSFSTSGGSQETQYF.

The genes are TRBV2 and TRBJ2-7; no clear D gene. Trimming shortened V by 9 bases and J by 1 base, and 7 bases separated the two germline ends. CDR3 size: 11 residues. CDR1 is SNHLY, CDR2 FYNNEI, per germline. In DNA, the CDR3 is TGTGCCAGTACGGGTTCCTACGAGCAGTACTTC. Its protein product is CASTGSYEQYF. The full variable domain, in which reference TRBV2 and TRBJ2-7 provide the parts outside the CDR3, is EPEVTQTPSHQVTQMGQEVILRCVPISNHLYFYWYRQILGQKVEFLVSFYNNEISEKSEIFDDQFSVERPDGSNFTLKIRSTKLEDSAMYFCASTGSYEQYFGPGTRLTVT.

CDR3 sequence (DNA): TGTGCCAGCAGCTTACGGGGACAAAAGGGAGAACAGCCCCAGCATTTT. Translated: CASSLRGQKGEQPQHF. This chain joins TRBV11-2 and TRBJ1-5, with TRBD1 as a possible D gene (6 bases). CDR3 length: 16 amino acids. CDR1 is SGHAT and CDR2 is FQNNGV in the germline V gene. V lost 2 bases and J lost 7, with 18 bases in between.

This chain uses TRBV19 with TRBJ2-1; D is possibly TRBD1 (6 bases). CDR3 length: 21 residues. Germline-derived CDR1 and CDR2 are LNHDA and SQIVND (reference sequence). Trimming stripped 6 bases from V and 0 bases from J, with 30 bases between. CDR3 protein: CASRPERTARTDPSSYNEQFF. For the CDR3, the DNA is TGTGCCAGTAGACCCGAAAGGACAGCCCGAACCGACCCCAGCTCCTACAATGAGCAGTTCTTC.

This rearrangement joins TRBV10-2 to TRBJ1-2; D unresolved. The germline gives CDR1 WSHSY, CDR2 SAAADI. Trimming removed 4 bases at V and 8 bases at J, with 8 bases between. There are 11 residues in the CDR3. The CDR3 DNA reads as TGCGCCAGCAGTGGATCTATGGGCTACACCTTC. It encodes CASSGSMGYTF.

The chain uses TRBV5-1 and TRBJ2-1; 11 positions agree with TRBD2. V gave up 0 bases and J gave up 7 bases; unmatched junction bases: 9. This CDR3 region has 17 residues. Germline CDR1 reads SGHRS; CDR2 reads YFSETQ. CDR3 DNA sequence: TGCGCCAGCAGCTTGGTGATAGCGGGAGGGCCTACGAATGAGCAGTTCTTC. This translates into CASSLVIAGGPTNEQFF.

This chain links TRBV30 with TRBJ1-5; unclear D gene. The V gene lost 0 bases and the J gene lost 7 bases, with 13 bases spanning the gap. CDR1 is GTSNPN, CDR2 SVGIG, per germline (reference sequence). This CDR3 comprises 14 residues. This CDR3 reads CAWSVFLGRQPQHF. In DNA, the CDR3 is TGTGCCTGGAGTGTATTCTTGGGGAGGCAGCCCCAGCATTTT.